The sequence of this T cell receptor beta chain was determined in a study of regulatory T cells in long-lasting Graves disease. Time point specified: persistent/refractory GD, antithyroid drugs over 5 years with positive TRAb. PBMC-extracted RNA yielded the TCR library. Arm-PCR of CDR3 regions and iRepertoire HTBI primers were used to build TCR beta libraries. TCRdb processed the multiplex PCR reads anew with MiXCR; each CDR3 protein has one entry. The table includes about 340,000 distinct CDR3 sequences, around a fifth detected once. This clonotype was seen ten or more times. What it recognizes is unknown. Study observations and caveats: Gene preferences differed: TRBV28, TRBJ1-2, TRBJ2-5 in persistent cases. Investigators studied peripheral blood only, not thyroid tissue.

Germline CDR1 SNHLY, CDR2 FYNNEI. Between the trimmed V and J ends, which lost 7 bases and 0 bases, there was a span of 13 bases. The CDR3 length is 15 residues. This chain connects TRBV2 to TRBJ1-3, with a tentative D call TRBD1 (5 bases). Source: peripheral blood mononuclear cells (PBMCs), taken when the disease was refractory, from a patient treated with antithyroid drugs. This TCR derives from a female donor with Graves disease. The CDR3 loop is CASIQGATSGNTIYF. CDR3 coding DNA: TGTGCCAGCATTCAGGGAGCGACCTCTGGAAACACCATATATTTT.